This note documents a single TCR beta chain sequence. Its target is not known. The PCR made use of 60 Vbeta and 13 Jbeta primers. Assay used: immunoSEQ multiplex PCR; TCRdb lists only in-frame clones, some missing. Found here are about 85,000 clones, 75% to 90% of them singletons; the top ten hold roughly 30%. The data belong to a study of cytomegalovirus exposure and HLA in healthy donors. General study points: More clonal expansion characterized HLA-associated TCR beta chains than equally common others in a later analysis. Most of the CMV-associated TCR beta chains (in a later analysis) appeared to be HLA-restricted.

The CDR3 runs 14 residues. V dropped 4 bases and J dropped 6; count of bases not matched to a gene: 4. Per germline, CDR1 SGHNT and CDR2 YYREEE (reference sequence). This chain joins TRBV5-4 and TRBJ2-3, with 11 bases matching TRBD2. The TCR was taken from a man aged 50 or older in good health and CMV-seropositive. Material for sequencing was PBMCs. The CDR3 bases are TGTGCCAGCAGCCAGAGACTAGCGGGGGATACGCAGTATTTT. Protein: CASSQRLAGDTQYF.